This entry lists 21 T cell receptor beta chains sequenced from one sample in a study of response to subunit inactivated influenza vaccine. TCRdb re-called the RT-PCR reads through MiXCR, storing one row per CDR3 protein. The sample lists approximately 530,000 distinct CDR3 sequences, over 10% occurring once. Here the sequenced sample was PBMCs from blood, taken 40 to 50 days after vaccination. The receptors were gathered from a man aged 50-60 years who received an inactivated influenza vaccine.

Ten or more counts support this clonotype. The genes are TRBV7-9 and TRBJ1-2; TRBD1 agrees at 8 bases. CDR1 is SEHNR, CDR2 FQNEAQ, per germline (reference sequence). The CDR3 totals 14 residues. The V and J ends lost 4 bases and 7 bases, in that order; junction bases with no gene match: 8. Here the CDR3 reads CASSSSGTGFGYTF. The CDR3 nucleotides read TGTGCCAGCAGCTCCTCCGGGACAGGTTTTGGCTACACCTTC.

The sample holds many counts of this clonotype. J is TRBJ2-7 and V is TRBV20-1; TRBD1 might be the D (6 bases). CDR1 is DFQATT, CDR2 SNEGSKA, per germline (reference sequence). The V and J ends lost 3 bases and 3 bases respectively, with 18 bases between them. The CDR3 runs 15 residues. The DNA for the CDR3 is TGCAGTGCTAGCGGTCGGGACAAGGGCGACTACGAGCAGTACTTC. Translated: CSASGRDKGDYEQYF.

The rearrangement links TRBV5-1 to TRBJ1-1, with D tentatively TRBD1 (5 bases). Per the germline V gene, CDR1 is SGHRS and CDR2 is YFSETQ. V lost 0 bases and J lost 3, with 12 bases in between. The CDR3 covers 15 residues. This CDR3 is CASSLGGIGDTEAFF. The CDR3 DNA reads as TGCGCCAGCAGCTTGGGAGGGATAGGGGACACTGAAGCTTTCTTT.

This clonotype was counted many times. DNA of the CDR3: TGTGCCAGCAGACACAAGGGCTCGGGGGAGACCCAGTACTTC. Its protein product is CASRHKGSGETQYF. The V gene is TRBV7-2, the J gene TRBJ2-5, with a possible D match to TRBD2 (5 bases). Germline CDR1 reads SGHTA; CDR2 reads FQGNSA. V was pared by 6 bases and J by 5 bases, with 16 bases between. CDR3 size: 14 residues. The whole variable domain, filled in from reference TRBV7-2 and TRBJ2-5, reads GAGVSQSPSNKVTEKGKDVELRCDPISGHTALYWYRQSLGQGLEFLIYFQGNSAPDKSGLPSDRFSAERTGGSVSTLTIQRTQQEDSAVYLCASRHKGSGETQYFGPGTRLLVL.

The chain couples TRBV11-2 to TRBJ2-2; D remains ambiguous. Germline assignment: CDR1 SGHAT and CDR2 FQNNGV. The CDR3 runs to 13 residues. Trimming took off 6 bases at V and 5 bases at J, with 10 bases between the two ends. CDR3: CASRRLETGELFF. CDR3 DNA sequence: TGTGCCAGCAGACGCCTAGAAACCGGGGAGCTGTTTTTT.

This clonotype turned up a few times. The J gene is TRBJ2-7, the V gene TRBV12-3 or TRBV12-4, with D possibly matching TRBD2 (7 bases). CDR3 length: 14 residues. V was clipped by 5 bases and J by 3 bases, with 14 bases between them. Written as DNA, the CDR3 is TGTGCCAGCAGTATCCTAGGGGGGGGCTACGAGCAGTACTTC. Its protein product is CASSILGGGYEQYF.

The gene calls are TRBV27 and TRBJ1-6; 12 bases map to TRBD1. CDR3 length: 14 amino acids. Germline CDR1 and CDR2: MNHEY and SMNVEV (reference sequence). V trimming: 11 bases; J trimming: 9 bases; junction bases outside the gene matches: 8. Here the CDR3 reads CAREGGQGASPLHF. In DNA, the CDR3 is TGTGCCCGTGAAGGGGGACAGGGGGCTTCACCCCTCCACTTT.

This clonotype was recorded many times. V usage is TRBV7-2 and J usage is TRBJ1-5, with D possibly TRBD1 on 5 matching bases. Trimming shortened V by 5 bases and J by 7 bases, and 12 bases separated the two germline ends. The CDR3 sequence is 13 residues long. Per the germline V gene, CDR1 is SGHTA and CDR2 is FQGNSA. The CDR3 sequence: CASSPEGVQPQHF. Here the CDR3 DNA reads TGTGCCAGCAGCCCAGAAGGGGTACAGCCCCAGCATTTT.

At least ten counts were recorded for this clonotype. V gene TRBV20-1 combines with J gene TRBJ1-1; no definite D call. Trimming shortened V by 3 bases and J by 0 bases, and 2 bases separated the two germline ends. This CDR3 region has 11 residues. The germline V gene encodes CDR1 DFQATT and CDR2 SNEGSKA (reference sequence). CDR3: CSARLNTEAFF. The DNA for the CDR3 is TGCAGTGCTAGGCTGAACACTGAAGCTTTCTTT.

This clonotype appeared a few times. The chain uses TRBV20-1 and TRBJ1-6, with D hard to call. Germline CDR1 DFQATT, CDR2 SNEGSKA (reference sequence). The CDR3 covers 14 residues. Trimming stripped 3 bases from V and 5 bases from J, with 11 bases between. This CDR3 is CSARLQNHNSPLHF. CDR3 nucleotides: TGCAGTGCTAGGTTGCAGAACCATAATTCACCCCTCCACTTT.

This clonotype was counted ten times or more. This sequence joins TRBV5-1 and TRBJ2-7; unclear D gene. This CDR3 is 15 amino acids long. CDR1 is SGHRS, CDR2 YFSETQ, per germline. V was trimmed by 0 bases and J by 2 bases, leaving 12 bases between them. Written as DNA, the CDR3 is TGCGCCAGCAGCTTGGCTCGTGACACCACCTACGAGCAGTACTTC. It yields the protein CASSLARDTTYEQYF.

This clonotype was counted between two and nine times. The rearrangement uses TRBV24-1 and TRBJ2-1; possible D gene TRBD2, 5 bases. V was clipped by 1 base and J by 8 bases, with 11 bases between them. This CDR3 has 14 residues. Germline CDR1 is KGHDR and CDR2 is SFDVKD. The CDR3 DNA reads TGTGCCACCAGTGATTTAAGGGCCGGGGATGAGCAGTTCTTC. Amino acid sequence: CATSDLRAGDEQFF.

This clonotype has a handful of counts. The chain recombines TRBV11-2 with TRBJ2-2; D gene uncertain. The CDR3 sequence is 15 residues long. CDR1 is SGHAT, CDR2 FQNNGV, per germline. V lost 5 bases, J lost 8 bases, and 18 bases lay in between. The DNA of the CDR3 is TGTGCCAGCAGCCCTTCTATTGGAAGGGAAGGGGAGCTGTTTTTT. The encoded protein is CASSPSIGREGELFF.

This clonotype was found many times. J is TRBJ2-2 and V is TRBV4-3, with 8 bases lining up with TRBD1. The germline V gene has CDR1 LGHNA and CDR2 YSLEER. The CDR3 loop spans 17 amino acids. With V trimmed by 0 bases and J by 6 bases, 9 bases remained unmatched. The chain's CDR3 is CASSQDGGQGRAGELFF. The CDR3 DNA reads TGCGCCAGCAGCCAAGATGGTGGACAGGGAAGGGCCGGGGAGCTGTTTTTT.

There are many counts of this clonotype. The rearrangement joins TRBV5-1 to TRBJ2-1; D uncertain. CDR3 length equals 13 residues. CDR1 and CDR2 from the germline V gene are SGHRS and YFSETQ. The V end was cut by 3 bases, the J end by 5 bases, with 9 bases between. The CDR3 DNA follows: TGCGCCAGCAGCTCCGGGTTGAACAATGAGCAGTTCTTC. Its protein product is CASSSGLNNEQFF.

This clonotype was observed a handful of times. This chain connects TRBV11-2 to TRBJ2-1; 11 bases map to TRBD1. Germline values: CDR1 SGHAT, CDR2 FQNNGV. This CDR3 has 17 amino acids. J was trimmed by 9 bases and V by 0 bases; bases with no gene match: 10. CDR3 sequence (DNA): TGTGCCAGCAGCTTAGATCCAGGGACAGGGGGGATCGGTGAGCAGTTCTTC. It translates to CASSLDPGTGGIGEQFF.

The chain links TRBV7-9 to TRBJ1-5; possible D gene TRBD1, 5 bases. V was cut by 1 base and J by 8 bases, with 15 bases left in between. CDR3 length: 15 amino acids. The germline gives CDR1 SEHNR, CDR2 FQNEAQ (reference sequence). The CDR3 sequence: CASSLDGTGNEPQHF. The CDR3 nucleotides read TGTGCCAGCAGCTTAGACGGGACGGGGAATGAGCCCCAGCATTTT.

The V gene is TRBV20-1, the J gene TRBJ2-3; TRBD1 agrees at 8 bases. The CDR3 is made up of 15 amino acids. Germline values: CDR1 DFQATT, CDR2 SNEGSKA (reference sequence). Trimming at V came to 5 bases and at J to 4 bases, leaving 11 bases not matched to a gene. The CDR3 nucleotides read TGCAGTGCTCTAGCCGGGACAGGTAGCCCAGATACGCAGTATTTT. As protein: CSALAGTGSPDTQYF.

This clonotype came up a few times. The chain couples TRBV20-1 to TRBJ2-7; 9 nucleotides line up with TRBD2. V shed 0 bases and J 2 bases; nucleotides not matched to a gene: 8. The CDR3 is 16 amino acids. Germline CDR1 reads DFQATT; CDR2 reads SNEGSKA (reference sequence). CDR3 residues: CSARDTLAGPPYEQYF. CDR3 DNA sequence: TGCAGTGCTAGAGATACCCTAGCGGGGCCCCCCTACGAGCAGTACTTC.

At least ten counts were recorded for this clonotype. The chain is built from TRBV29-1 and TRBJ2-2; the D gene is possibly TRBD2 (6 bases). Germline V gives CDR1 SQVTM, CDR2 ANQGSEA. The V and J ends lost 5 bases and 6 bases respectively, with 25 bases between them. The CDR3 is 17 amino acids. CDR3 region: CSVRGTSRSKIAGELFF. DNA of the CDR3: TGCAGCGTTCGAGGTACTAGCAGATCAAAGATAGCCGGGGAGCTGTTTTTT.

This clonotype was detected a few times. This sequence joins TRBV20-1 and TRBJ2-5, with D possibly matching TRBD1 (6 bases). The ends were cut back, 3 bases at V and 4 bases at J, with 9 bases in the middle. This CDR3 contains 12 residues. Looked up from germline, CDR1 is DFQATT and CDR2 is SNEGSKA (reference sequence). The CDR3 is CSASGTRETQYF. In DNA form, the CDR3 reads TGCAGTGCTAGCGGGACACGAGAGACCCAGTACTTC.